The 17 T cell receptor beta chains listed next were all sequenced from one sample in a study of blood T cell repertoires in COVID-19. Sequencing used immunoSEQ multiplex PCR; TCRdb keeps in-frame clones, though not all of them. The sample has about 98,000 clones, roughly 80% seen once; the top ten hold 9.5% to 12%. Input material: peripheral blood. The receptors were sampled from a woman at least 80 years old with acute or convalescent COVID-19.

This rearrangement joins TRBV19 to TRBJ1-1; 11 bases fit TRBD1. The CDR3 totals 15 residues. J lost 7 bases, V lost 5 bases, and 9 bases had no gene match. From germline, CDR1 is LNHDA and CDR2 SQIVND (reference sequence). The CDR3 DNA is TGTGCCAGTAGTTACCGGACAGGGGGCGTGGATGAAGCTTTCTTT. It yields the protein CASSYRTGGVDEAFF.

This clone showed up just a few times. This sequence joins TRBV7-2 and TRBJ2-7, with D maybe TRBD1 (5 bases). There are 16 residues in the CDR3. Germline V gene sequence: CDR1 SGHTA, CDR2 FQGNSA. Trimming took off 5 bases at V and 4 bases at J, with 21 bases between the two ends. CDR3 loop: CASSEAAQGALYEQYV. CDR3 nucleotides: TGTGCCAGCAGCGAAGCCGCACAAGGGGCGCTTTACGAGCAGTACGTC.

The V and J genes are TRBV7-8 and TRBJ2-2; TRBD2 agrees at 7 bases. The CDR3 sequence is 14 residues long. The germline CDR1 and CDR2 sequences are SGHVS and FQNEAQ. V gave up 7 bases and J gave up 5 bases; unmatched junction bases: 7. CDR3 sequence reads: CASTPREGTGELFF. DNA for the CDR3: TGTGCCAGCACCCCCAGGGAGGGGACCGGGGAGCTGTTTTTT. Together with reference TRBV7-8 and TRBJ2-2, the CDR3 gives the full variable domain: GAGVSQSPRYKVAKRGQDVALRCDPISGHVSLFWYQQALGQGPEFLTYFQNEAQLDKSGLPSDRFFAERPEGSVSTLKIQRTQQEDSAVYLCASTPREGTGELFFGEGSRLTVL.

The CDR3 sequence: CASSLQGNQPQHF. CDR3 coding DNA: TGTGCCAGCAGTCTTCAGGGCAATCAGCCCCAGCATTTT. The V and J genes are TRBV6-5 and TRBJ1-5; D remains unclear. Trimming cost V 5 bases and J 2 bases, with 7 bases left between them. Looked up from germline, CDR1 is MNHEY and CDR2 is SVGAGI. There are 13 residues in the CDR3.

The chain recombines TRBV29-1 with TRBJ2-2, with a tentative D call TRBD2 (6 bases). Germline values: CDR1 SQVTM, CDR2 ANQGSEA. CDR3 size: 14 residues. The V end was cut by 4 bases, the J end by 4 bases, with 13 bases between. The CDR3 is CSVGRDLSTGELFF. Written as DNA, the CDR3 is TGCAGCGTTGGACGGGACTTGAGCACCGGGGAGCTGTTTTTT.

CDR3 nucleotides: TGTGCCAGCAGTTACTCGAGACAGGGCAATTCACCCCTCCACTTT. This codes for CASSYSRQGNSPLHF. The chain recombines TRBV6-5 with TRBJ1-6; 7 bases map to TRBD1. This CDR3 comprises 15 residues. V dropped 0 bases and J dropped 7; count of bases not matched to a gene: 3. Germline V CDR1 and CDR2: MNHEY, SVGAGI.

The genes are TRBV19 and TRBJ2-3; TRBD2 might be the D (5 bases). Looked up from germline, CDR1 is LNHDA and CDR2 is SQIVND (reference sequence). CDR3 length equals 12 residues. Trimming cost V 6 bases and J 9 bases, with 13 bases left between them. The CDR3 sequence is CASSTSGSTQYF. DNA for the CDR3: TGTGCCAGTAGCACTAGTGGGAGCACGCAGTATTTT.

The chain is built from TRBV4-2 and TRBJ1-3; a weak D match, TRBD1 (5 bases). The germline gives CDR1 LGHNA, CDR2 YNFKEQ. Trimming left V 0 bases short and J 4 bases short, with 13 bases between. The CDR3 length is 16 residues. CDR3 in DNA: TGTGCCAGCAGCCAAGATCGGCCCAGGGTGGGAAACACCATATATTTT. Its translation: CASSQDRPRVGNTIYF.

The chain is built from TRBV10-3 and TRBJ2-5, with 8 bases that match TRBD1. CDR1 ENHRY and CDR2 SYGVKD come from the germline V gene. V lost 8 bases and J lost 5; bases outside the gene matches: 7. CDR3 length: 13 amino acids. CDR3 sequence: CAILDRVGETQYF. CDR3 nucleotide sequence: TGTGCCATCCTGGACAGGGTTGGGGAGACCCAGTACTTC.

The CDR3 coding sequence is TGTGCCAGCAGTGACGGAGGGGGCAATCAGCCCCAGCATTTT. This encodes CASSDGGGNQPQHF. The chain is built from TRBV2 and TRBJ1-5; possibly TRBD1 for D (5 bases). The CDR3 runs 14 residues. Germline V lookup: CDR1 SNHLY, CDR2 FYNNEI. Trimming removed 3 bases at V and 2 bases at J, with 8 bases between.

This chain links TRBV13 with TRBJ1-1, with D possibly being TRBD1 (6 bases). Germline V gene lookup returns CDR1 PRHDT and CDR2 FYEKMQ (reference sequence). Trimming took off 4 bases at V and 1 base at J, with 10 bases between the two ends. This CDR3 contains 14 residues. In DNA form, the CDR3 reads TGTGCCAGCAGCTCCAGGGGCCCGAACACTGAAGCTTTCTTT. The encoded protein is CASSSRGPNTEAFF.

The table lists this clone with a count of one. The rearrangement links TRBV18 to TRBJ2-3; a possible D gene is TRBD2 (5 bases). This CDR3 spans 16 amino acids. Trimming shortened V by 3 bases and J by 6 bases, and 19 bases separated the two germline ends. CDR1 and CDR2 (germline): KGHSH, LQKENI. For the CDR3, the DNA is TGTGCCAGCTCACCTCCTACCGTAGCGATGGCTGATACGCAGTATTTT. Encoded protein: CASSPPTVAMADTQYF.

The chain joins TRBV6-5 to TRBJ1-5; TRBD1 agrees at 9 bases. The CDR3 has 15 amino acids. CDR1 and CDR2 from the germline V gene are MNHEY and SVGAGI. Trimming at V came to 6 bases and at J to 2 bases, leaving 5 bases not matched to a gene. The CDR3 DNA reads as TGTGCCAGCAGAAGGACAGGGGAAGGCAATCAGCCCCAGCATTTT. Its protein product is CASRRTGEGNQPQHF.

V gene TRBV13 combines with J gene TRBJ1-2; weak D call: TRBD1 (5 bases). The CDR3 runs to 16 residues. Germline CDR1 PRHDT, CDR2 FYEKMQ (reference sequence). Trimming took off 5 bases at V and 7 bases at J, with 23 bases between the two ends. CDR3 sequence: CASSGSRFQGLGGYTF. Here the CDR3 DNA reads TGTGCCAGCAGCGGCTCAAGATTCCAGGGCCTTGGTGGCTACACCTTC. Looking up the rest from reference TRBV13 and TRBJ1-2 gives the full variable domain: AAGVIQSPRHLIKEKRETATLKCYPIPRHDTVYWYQQGPGQDPQFLISFYEKMQSDKGSIPDRFSAQQFSDYHSELNMSSLELGDSALYFCASSGSRFQGLGGYTFGSGTRLTVV.

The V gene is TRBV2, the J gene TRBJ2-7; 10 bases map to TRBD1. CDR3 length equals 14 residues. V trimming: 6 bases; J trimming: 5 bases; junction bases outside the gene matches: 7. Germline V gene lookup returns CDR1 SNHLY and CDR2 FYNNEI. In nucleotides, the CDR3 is TGTGCCAGCAGGGTAAGGACAGGGGGTAACGAGCAGTACGTC. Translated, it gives CASRVRTGGNEQYV.

CDR3 in amino acids: CASSELGGGENNEQFF. The CDR3 DNA reads TGTGCCAGCAGTGAACTCGGTGGGGGGGAAAATAATGAGCAGTTCTTC. The chain carries TRBV25-1 and TRBJ2-1, with TRBD2 identical over 7 bases. Germline assignment: CDR1 MGHDK and CDR2 SYGVNS. J lost 7 bases, V lost 2 bases, and 11 bases had no gene match. The CDR3 is 16 residues long.

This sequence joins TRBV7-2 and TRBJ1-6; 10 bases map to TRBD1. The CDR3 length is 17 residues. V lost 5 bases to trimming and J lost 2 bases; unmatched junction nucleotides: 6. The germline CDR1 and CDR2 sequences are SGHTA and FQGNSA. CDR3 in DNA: TGTGCCAGCAGCCCTACCGGACAGGGGGCCTATAATTCACCCCTCCACTTT. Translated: CASSPTGQGAYNSPLHF.